This TCR beta chain derives from a study of shared clonotypes between healthy human individuals. Measured with immunoSEQ multiplex PCR; TCRdb has only the in-frame clones, and not every one. There are approximately 500,000 clones in the sample; about 95% occur only once, and 0.055% to 0.075% lies in the top ten. This CDR3 comprises 15 residues. V lost 3 bases, J lost 4 bases, and 5 bases stayed unmatched. Per the germline V gene, CDR1 is MNHNS and CDR2 is SASEGT. The authors divided CD4+ cells into CD45RA+ naive and CD45RA-negative memory subsets. The sequence derives from a woman in her twenties or thirties in good health. Specimen: naive CD4+ T cells sorted from blood. The subset was: CD45RA+ positively selected. The chain recombines TRBV6-1 with TRBJ2-3; 9 bases are shared with TRBD2. CDR3 loop: CASSDRSGRSDTQYF. As DNA, the CDR3 is TGTGCCAGCAGTGATCGGAGCGGGAGGTCAGATACGCAGTATTTT.